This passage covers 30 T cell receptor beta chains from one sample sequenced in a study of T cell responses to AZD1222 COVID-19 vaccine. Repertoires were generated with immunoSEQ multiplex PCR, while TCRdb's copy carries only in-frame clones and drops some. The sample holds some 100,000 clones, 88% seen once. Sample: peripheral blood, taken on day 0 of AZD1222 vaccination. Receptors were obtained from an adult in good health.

CDR3 nucleotides: TGTGCCAGCAGCCAAGATGGGGACTACTACGAGCAGTACTTC. This codes for CASSQDGDYYEQYF. The rearrangement uses TRBV3-1 (or the pseudogene TRBV3-2) and TRBJ2-7, with 7 positions matching TRBD2. With 0 bases clipped from V and 3 bases from J, the junction kept 2 bases outside the gene matches. The CDR3 has 14 amino acids. Germline CDR1 is LGHDT and CDR2 is YNNKEL (reference sequence).

DNA for the CDR3: TGCGCCAGCAGCCAACCCGGAAGGGTTTCCCCTAAACTGTTTTTT. Its protein product is CASSQPGRVSPKLFF. The chain is built from TRBV4-1 and TRBJ1-4, with D uncertain. The CDR3 contains 15 residues. V was cut by 2 bases and J by 11 bases, with 18 bases left in between. Germline-derived CDR1 and CDR2 are MGHRA and YSYEKL.

Here the CDR3 reads CSVETVNTGELFF. CDR3 DNA: TGCAGCGTTGAGACGGTAAACACCGGGGAGCTGTTTTTT. The chain employs TRBV29-1 and TRBJ2-2, with D uncertain. The CDR3 spans 13 residues. Looked up from germline, CDR1 is SQVTM and CDR2 is ANQGSEA. Trimming removed 3 bases at V and 2 bases at J, with 7 bases between.

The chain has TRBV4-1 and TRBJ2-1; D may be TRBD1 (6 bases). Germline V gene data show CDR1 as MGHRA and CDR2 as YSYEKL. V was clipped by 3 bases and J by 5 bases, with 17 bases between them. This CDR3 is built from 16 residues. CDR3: CASSQLTGKGNNEQFF. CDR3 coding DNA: TGCGCCAGCAGCCAGCTAACAGGGAAGGGCAACAATGAGCAGTTCTTC.

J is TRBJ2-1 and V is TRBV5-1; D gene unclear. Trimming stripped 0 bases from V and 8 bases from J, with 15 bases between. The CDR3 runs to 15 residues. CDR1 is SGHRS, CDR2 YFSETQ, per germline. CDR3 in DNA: TGCGCCAGCAGCTTGGTAGTGTCCAATAGGGATGAGCAGTTCTTC. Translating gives CASSLVVSNRDEQFF.

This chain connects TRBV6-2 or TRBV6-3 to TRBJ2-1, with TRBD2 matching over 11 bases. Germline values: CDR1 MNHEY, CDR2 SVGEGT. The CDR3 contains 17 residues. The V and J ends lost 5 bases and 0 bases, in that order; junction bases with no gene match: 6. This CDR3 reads CASSGTSGRSSYNEQFF. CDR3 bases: TGTGCCAGCAGTGGGACTAGCGGACGAAGCTCCTACAATGAGCAGTTCTTC.

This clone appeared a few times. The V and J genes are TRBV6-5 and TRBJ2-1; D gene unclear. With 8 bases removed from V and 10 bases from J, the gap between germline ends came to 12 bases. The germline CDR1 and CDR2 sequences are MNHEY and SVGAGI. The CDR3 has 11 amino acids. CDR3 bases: TGTGCCAGCTCTTCTCCCATGGAGCAGTTCTTC. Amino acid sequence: CASSSPMEQFF.

CDR3 region: CSASSTRIGTSRETQYF. The CDR3 region has the DNA TGCAGTGCTAGTAGCACGAGGATCGGGACTAGTAGGGAGACCCAGTACTTC. This rearrangement joins TRBV20-1 to TRBJ2-5, with 8 positions matching TRBD2. The CDR3 is 17 amino acids. Losses at the gene ends were 3 bases for V and 5 bases for J; bases not matched to a gene: 17. Germline CDR1 reads DFQATT; CDR2 reads SNEGSKA (reference sequence).

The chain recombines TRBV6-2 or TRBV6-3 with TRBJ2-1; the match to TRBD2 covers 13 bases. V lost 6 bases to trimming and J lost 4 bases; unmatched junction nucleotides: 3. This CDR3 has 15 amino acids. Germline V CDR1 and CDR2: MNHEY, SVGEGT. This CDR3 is CASSWGLAGYNEQFF. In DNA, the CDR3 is TGTGCCAGCAGCTGGGGACTAGCGGGATACAATGAGCAGTTCTTC.

Here the CDR3 reads CASSHSPSLYNEQFF. CDR3 nucleotide sequence: TGCGCCAGCAGCCATTCACCAAGCCTATACAATGAGCAGTTCTTC. The chain couples TRBV4-1 to TRBJ2-1; D is unclear. CDR1 is MGHRA, CDR2 YSYEKL, per germline. The V and J ends lost 3 bases and 4 bases respectively, with 13 bases between them. This CDR3 region has 15 residues.

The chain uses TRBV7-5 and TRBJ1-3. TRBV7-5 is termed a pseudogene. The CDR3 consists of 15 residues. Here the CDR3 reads CARSPPGRSGNTIYF. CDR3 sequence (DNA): TGTGCCAGAAGCCCTCCAGGGAGATCTGGAAACACCATATATTTT.

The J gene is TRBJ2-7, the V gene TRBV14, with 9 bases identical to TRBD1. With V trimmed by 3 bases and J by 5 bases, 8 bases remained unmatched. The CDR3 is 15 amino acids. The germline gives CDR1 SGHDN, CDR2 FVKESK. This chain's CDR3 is CASSHRDRVIHEQYF. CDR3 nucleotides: TGTGCCAGCAGCCATAGGGACAGGGTAATCCACGAGCAGTACTTC.

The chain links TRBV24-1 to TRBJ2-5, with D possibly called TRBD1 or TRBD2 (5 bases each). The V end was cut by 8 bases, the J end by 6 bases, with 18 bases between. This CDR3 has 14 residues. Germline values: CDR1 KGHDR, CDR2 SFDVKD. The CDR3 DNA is TGTGCCACCAACCAGGGCGGGTTCGGAAAGACCCAGTACTTC. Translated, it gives CATNQGGFGKTQYF.

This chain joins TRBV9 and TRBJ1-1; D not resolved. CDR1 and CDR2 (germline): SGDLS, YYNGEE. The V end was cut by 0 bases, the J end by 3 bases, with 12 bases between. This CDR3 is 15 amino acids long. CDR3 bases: TGTGCCAGCAGCGTAGGGATCGGGAGTGACACTGAAGCTTTCTTT. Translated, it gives CASSVGIGSDTEAFF.

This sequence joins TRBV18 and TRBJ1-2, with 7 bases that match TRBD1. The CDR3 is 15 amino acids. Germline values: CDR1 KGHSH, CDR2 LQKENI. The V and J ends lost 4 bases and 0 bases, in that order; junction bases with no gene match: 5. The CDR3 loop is CASSLRDSPNYGYTF. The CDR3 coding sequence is TGTGCCAGCTCACTCCGGGACAGCCCTAACTATGGCTACACCTTC.

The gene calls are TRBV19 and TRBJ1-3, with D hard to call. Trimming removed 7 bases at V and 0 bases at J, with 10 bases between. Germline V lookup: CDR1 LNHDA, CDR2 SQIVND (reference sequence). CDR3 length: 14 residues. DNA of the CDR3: TGTGCCAGTACTCCCTTATTCTCTGGAAACACCATATATTTT. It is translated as CASTPLFSGNTIYF.

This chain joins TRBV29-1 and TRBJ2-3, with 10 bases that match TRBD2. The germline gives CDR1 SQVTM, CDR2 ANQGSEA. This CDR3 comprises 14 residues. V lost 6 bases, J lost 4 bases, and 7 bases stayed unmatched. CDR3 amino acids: CSVMGLARADTQYF. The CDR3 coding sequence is TGCAGCGTCATGGGACTAGCGCGGGCAGATACGCAGTATTTT.

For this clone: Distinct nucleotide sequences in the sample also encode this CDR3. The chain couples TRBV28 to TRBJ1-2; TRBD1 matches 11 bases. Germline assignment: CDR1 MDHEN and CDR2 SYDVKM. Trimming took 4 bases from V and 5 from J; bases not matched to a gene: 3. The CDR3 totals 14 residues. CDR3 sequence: CASSSGQGDYGYTF. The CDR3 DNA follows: TGTGCCAGCAGTTCGGGACAGGGGGATTATGGCTACACCTTC.

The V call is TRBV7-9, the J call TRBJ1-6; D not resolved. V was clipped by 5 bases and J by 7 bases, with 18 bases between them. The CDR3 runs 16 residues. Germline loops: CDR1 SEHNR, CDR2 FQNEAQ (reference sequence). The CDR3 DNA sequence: TGTGCCAGCAGCGACGACCTATCCCTTCTGAATTCACCCCTCCACTTT. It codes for CASSDDLSLLNSPLHF. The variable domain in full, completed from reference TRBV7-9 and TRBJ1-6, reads DTGVSQNPRHKITKRGQNVTFRCDPISEHNRLYWYRQTLGQGPEFLTYFQNEAQLEKSRLLSDRFSAERPKGSFSTLEIQRTEQGDSAMYLCASSDDLSLLNSPLHFGNGTRLTVT.

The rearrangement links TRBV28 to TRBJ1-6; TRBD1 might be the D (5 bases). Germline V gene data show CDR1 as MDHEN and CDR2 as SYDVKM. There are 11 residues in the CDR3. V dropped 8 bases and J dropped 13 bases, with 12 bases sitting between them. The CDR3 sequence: CASSQGGPLHF. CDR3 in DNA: TGTGCCAGCTCTCAGGGCGGGCCCCTCCACTTT.

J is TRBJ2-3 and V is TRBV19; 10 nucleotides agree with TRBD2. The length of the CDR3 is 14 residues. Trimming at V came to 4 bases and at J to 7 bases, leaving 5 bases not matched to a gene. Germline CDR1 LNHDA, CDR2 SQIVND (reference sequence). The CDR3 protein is CASSTSGSANTQYF. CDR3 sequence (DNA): TGTGCCAGTAGTACTAGCGGGAGTGCAAATACGCAGTATTTT.

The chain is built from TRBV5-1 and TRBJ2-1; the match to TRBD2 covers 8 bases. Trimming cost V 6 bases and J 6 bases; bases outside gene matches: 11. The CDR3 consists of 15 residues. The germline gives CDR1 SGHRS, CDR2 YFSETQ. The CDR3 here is CASKTDSGKGNEQFF. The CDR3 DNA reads TGCGCCAGCAAAACCGATAGCGGGAAAGGCAATGAGCAGTTCTTC.

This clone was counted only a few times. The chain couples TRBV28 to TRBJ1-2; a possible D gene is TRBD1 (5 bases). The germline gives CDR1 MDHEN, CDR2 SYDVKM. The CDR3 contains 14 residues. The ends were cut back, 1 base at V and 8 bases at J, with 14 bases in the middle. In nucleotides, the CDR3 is TGTGCCAGCAGTTTATCGCAGGGCTTTAGGGGCTACACCTTC. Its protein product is CASSLSQGFRGYTF.

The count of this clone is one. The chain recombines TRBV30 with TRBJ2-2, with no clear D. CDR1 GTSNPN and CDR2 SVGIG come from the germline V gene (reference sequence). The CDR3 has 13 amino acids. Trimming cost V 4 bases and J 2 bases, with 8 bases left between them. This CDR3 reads CAWNGENTGELFF. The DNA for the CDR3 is TGTGCCTGGAATGGGGAAAACACCGGGGAGCTGTTTTTT.

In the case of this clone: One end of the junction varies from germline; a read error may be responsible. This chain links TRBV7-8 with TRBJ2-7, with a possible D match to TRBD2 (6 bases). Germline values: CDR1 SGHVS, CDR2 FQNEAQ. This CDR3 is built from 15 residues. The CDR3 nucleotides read TGTGTCAGCAACCTACTTCGTGGGCAGGCGGGAGAGCAGTACTTC. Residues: CVSNLLRGQAGEQYF.

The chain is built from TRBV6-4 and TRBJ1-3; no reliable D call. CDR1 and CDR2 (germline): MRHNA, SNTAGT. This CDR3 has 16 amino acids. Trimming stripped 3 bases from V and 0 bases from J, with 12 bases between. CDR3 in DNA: TGTGCCAGCAGTGATGGGAGACAAAGCTCTGGAAACACCATATATTTT. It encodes CASSDGRQSSGNTIYF.

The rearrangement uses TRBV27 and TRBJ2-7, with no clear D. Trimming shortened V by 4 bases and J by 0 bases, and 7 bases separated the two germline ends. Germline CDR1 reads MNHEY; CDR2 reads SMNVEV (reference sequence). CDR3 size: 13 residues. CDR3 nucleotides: TGTGCCAGCAGTTCACCCCGCTCCTACGAGCAGTACTTC. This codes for CASSSPRSYEQYF.

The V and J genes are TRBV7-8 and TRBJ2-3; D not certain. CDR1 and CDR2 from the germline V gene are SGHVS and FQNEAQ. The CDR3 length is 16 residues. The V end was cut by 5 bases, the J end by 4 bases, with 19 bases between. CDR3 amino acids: CASSPRSALNADTQYF. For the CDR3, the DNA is TGTGCCAGCAGCCCGCGAAGTGCCCTTAACGCAGATACGCAGTATTTT.

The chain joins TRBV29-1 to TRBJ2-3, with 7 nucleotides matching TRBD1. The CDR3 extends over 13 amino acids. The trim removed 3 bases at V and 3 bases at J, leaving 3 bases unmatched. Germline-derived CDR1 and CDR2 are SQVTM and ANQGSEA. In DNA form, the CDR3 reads TGCAGCGTTGAGACAGGGAGAACAGATACGCAGTATTTT. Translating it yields CSVETGRTDTQYF.

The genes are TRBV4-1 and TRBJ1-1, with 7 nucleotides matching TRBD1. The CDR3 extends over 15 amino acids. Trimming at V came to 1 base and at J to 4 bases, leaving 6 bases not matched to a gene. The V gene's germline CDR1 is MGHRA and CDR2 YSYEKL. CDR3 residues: CASSQAGTEGTEAFF. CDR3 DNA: TGCGCCAGCAGCCAAGCCGGGACAGAGGGCACTGAAGCTTTCTTT.